The clone carrying this T cell receptor beta chain occurred many times. The record originates from a study of blood T cells in healthy people across ages. Combining a sample-barcoded 5' primer with a J-beta primer mix, a second PCR ran for roughly 7 to 11 cycles. All samples yielded 2.5 million or more CDR3-containing paired-end reads. TCRdb fed the 5' RACE reads into MiXCR, producing one record per CDR3 protein. The sample contains hundreds of thousands of distinct CDR3 sequences, 47% of which appear only once. V shed 5 bases, J shed 6 bases, and the junction held 10 bases outside the gene matches. Germline V CDR1 and CDR2: MNHEY, SMNVEV (reference sequence). The CDR3 consists of 15 residues.

This clonotype was sampled from a man older than 75 in good health. The chain carries TRBV27 and TRBJ2-5; 9 bases map to TRBD1. Sequencing used blood. In DNA, the CDR3 is TGTGCCAGCAGTCAAGCCGGGACAGGGACAAAGACCCAGTACTTC. It codes for CASSQAGTGTKTQYF.